The 8 T cell receptor beta chains presented below share a single source sample, sequenced in a study of T-cell memory formation after mild COVID-19. TCRdb passed the 5' RACE reads through MiXCR, listing each CDR3 protein once. The sample includes roughly 350,000 distinct CDR3 sequences, around 21% seen only once; the top ten take approximately 13%. Sequenced input: PBMCs or a T cell subset sorted from them (not recorded which). Receptors were obtained from an adult woman who had mild COVID-19 (a few samples of this study predate the infection). Cell type and time point are not known.

This clonotype was observed at least ten times. The chain carries TRBV5-1 and TRBJ2-1; D remains unclear. Germline assignment: CDR1 SGHRS and CDR2 YFSETQ. The CDR3 covers 20 residues. The ends were cut back, 4 bases at V and 0 bases at J, with 26 bases in the middle. The CDR3 sequence is CASSGILPNRPTRSYNEQFF. CDR3 bases: TGCGCCAGCAGCGGCATCCTGCCTAATCGACCTACCCGCTCCTACAATGAGCAGTTCTTC.

This clonotype was detected only a few times. The gene calls are TRBV2 and TRBJ1-5, with D perhaps matching TRBD1 (5 bases). This CDR3 spans 14 amino acids. V was cut by 4 bases and J by 4 bases, with 11 bases left in between. Germline V CDR1 and CDR2: SNHLY, FYNNEI. The CDR3: CASSGGTPNQPQHF. The CDR3 coding sequence is TGTGCCAGCAGTGGGGGGACTCCAAATCAGCCCCAGCATTTT.

There are a few counts of this clonotype. CDR3 in DNA: TGCGCCAGCAGCTTGGGGACAGGGTCAAACCGGGTAGAGACCCAGTACTTC. Encoded protein: CASSLGTGSNRVETQYF. The rearrangement uses TRBV5-1 and TRBJ2-5; 8 bases fit TRBD1. Germline trimming cut 0 bases from V and 4 bases from J; bases unmatched to any gene: 11. The CDR3 totals 17 residues. Germline V lookup: CDR1 SGHRS, CDR2 YFSETQ.

The V call is TRBV5-5, the J call TRBJ1-6; tentative D call: TRBD1 (5 bases). The CDR3 is 13 residues long. Germline assignment: CDR1 SGHKS and CDR2 YYEKEE (reference sequence). V lost 2 bases, J lost 7 bases, and 7 bases lay in between. CDR3 loop: CASSFGTNSPLHF. CDR3 DNA: TGTGCCAGCAGCTTCGGGACGAATTCACCCCTCCACTTT. Together with reference TRBV5-5 and TRBJ1-6, the CDR3 gives the full variable domain: DAGVTQSPTHLIKTRGQQVTLRCSPISGHKSVSWYQQVLGQGPQFIFQYYEKEERGRGNFPDRFSARQFPNYSSELNVNALLLGDSALYLCASSFGTNSPLHFGNGTRLTVT.

This clonotype appeared a few times. The chain couples TRBV20-1 to TRBJ1-2; TRBD1 matches 7 bases. Germline trimming cut 3 bases from V and 7 bases from J; bases unmatched to any gene: 17. This CDR3 spans 16 amino acids. The V gene's germline CDR1 is DFQATT and CDR2 SNEGSKA (reference sequence). The CDR3 spells CSARSQVAGGGGGYTF. Here the CDR3 DNA reads TGCAGTGCTAGGTCCCAAGTAGCAGGGGGAGGTGGTGGCTACACCTTC.

The rearrangement links TRBV7-2 to TRBJ1-2; no clear D. The germline V gene has CDR1 SGHTA and CDR2 FQGNSA. With 5 bases removed from V and 5 bases from J, the gap between germline ends came to 12 bases. The CDR3 spans 13 residues. The CDR3 sequence: CASSPPPVYGYTF. The CDR3 region has the DNA TGTGCCAGCAGCCCCCCCCCAGTGTATGGCTACACCTTC.

The chain joins TRBV7-9 to TRBJ2-7, with a weak D call TRBD1 (6 bases). The CDR3 is made up of 12 amino acids. V lost 7 bases and J 6 bases, leaving 13 bases between the germline ends. The V gene's germline CDR1 is SEHNR and CDR2 FQNEAQ (reference sequence). CDR3 DNA: TGTGCCAGCACCCAGGGGCCGGGCGAGCAGTACTTC. This codes for CASTQGPGEQYF. The full variable domain, in which reference TRBV7-9 and TRBJ2-7 provide the parts outside the CDR3, is DTGVSQNPRHKITKRGQNVTFRCDPISEHNRLYWYRQTLGQGPEFLTYFQNEAQLEKSRLLSDRFSAERPKGSFSTLEIQRTEQGDSAMYLCASTQGPGEQYFGPGTRLTVT.

This clonotype has just a few counts. The rearrangement joins TRBV5-4 to TRBJ1-2; D may be TRBD1 (5 bases). This CDR3 has 14 amino acids. Deletions cut 0 bases from V and 4 bases from J, with 10 bases between. The germline CDR1 and CDR2 sequences are SGHNT and YYREEE (reference sequence). The CDR3 nucleotides read TGTGCCAGCAGCTTGGCTTTAACAGGCTATGGCTACACCTTC. Protein product: CASSLALTGYGYTF.